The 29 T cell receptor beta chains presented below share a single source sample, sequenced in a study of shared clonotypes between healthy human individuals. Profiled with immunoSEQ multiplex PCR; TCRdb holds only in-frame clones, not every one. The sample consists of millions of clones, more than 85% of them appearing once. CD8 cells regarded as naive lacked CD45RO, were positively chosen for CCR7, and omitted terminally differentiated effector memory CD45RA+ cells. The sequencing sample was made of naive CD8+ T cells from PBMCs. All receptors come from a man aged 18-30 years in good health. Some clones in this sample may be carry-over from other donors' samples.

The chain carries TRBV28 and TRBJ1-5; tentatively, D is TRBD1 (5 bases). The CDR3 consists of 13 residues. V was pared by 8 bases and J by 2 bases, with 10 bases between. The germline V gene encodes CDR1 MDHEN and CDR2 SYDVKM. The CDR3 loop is CASEGYGNQPQHF. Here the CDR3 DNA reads TGTGCCAGCGAGGGGTATGGCAATCAGCCCCAGCATTTT.

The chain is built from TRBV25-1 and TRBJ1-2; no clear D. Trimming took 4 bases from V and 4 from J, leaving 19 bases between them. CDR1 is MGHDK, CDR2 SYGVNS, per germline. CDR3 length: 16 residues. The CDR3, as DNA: TGTGCCAGCAGTGGCCCTCAGCCCGTACGCGGCTATGGCTACACCTTC. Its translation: CASSGPQPVRGYGYTF.

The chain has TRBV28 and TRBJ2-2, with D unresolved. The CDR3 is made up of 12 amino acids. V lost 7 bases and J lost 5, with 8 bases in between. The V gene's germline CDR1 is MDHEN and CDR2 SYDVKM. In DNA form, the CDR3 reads TGTGCCAGCAAGGCCTATACCGGGGAGCTGTTTTTT. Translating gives CASKAYTGELFF.

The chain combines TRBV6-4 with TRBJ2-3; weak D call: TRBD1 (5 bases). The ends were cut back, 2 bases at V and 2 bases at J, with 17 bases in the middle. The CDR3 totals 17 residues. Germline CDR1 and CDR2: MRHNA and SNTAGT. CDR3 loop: CASSDRSQGNYTDTQYF. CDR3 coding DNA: TGTGCCAGCAGTGACCGAAGTCAGGGTAACTACACAGATACGCAGTATTTT.

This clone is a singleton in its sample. This CDR3 is CASSLRQGDEQFF. The CDR3 coding sequence is TGTGCCAGCAGTTTACGGCAGGGGGATGAGCAGTTCTTC. The V call is TRBV28, the J call TRBJ2-1, with 7 positions matching TRBD1. The CDR3 spans 13 residues. Trimming took 2 bases from V and 8 from J; bases not matched to a gene: 3. Germline loops: CDR1 MDHEN, CDR2 SYDVKM.

CDR3 in amino acids: CASRAGASYEQYF. The CDR3 DNA reads as TGTGCCAGCAGGGCAGGAGCCTCCTACGAGCAGTACTTC. The V and J genes are TRBV28 and TRBJ2-7; D is unresolved. The germline V gene encodes CDR1 MDHEN and CDR2 SYDVKM. V lost 6 bases and J 0 bases, leaving 9 bases between the germline ends. The CDR3 contains 13 residues.

The CDR3 DNA is TGTGCCAGCAGATCTAGAGGCGCGGGAGGTAGCAATGAGCAGTTCTTC. Its translation is CASRSRGAGGSNEQFF. The J gene is TRBJ2-1, the V gene TRBV7-2, with 8 bases that match TRBD2. V was clipped by 6 bases and J by 6 bases; unmatched bases: 13. CDR1 is SGHTA and CDR2 is FQGNSA in the germline V gene. The CDR3 is 16 amino acids.

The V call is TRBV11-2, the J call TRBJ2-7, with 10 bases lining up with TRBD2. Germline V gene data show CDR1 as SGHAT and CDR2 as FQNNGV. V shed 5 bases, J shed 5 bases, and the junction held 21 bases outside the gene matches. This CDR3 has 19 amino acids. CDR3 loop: CASSTHPDQREGLKNEQYF. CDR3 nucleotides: TGTGCCAGCAGCACCCATCCGGACCAGCGGGAGGGCCTTAAGAACGAGCAGTACTTC.

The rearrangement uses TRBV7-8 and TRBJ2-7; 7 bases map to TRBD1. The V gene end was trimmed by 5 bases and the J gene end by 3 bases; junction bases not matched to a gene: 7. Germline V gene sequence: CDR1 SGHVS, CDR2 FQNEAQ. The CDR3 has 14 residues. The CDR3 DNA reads TGTGCCAGCAGCCACCGGGACAGAGACTACGAGCAGTACTTC. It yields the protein CASSHRDRDYEQYF.

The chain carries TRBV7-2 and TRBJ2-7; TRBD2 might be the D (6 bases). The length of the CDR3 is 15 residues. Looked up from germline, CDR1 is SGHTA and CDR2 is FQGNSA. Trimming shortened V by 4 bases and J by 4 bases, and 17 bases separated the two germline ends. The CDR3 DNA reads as TGTGCCAGCAGCTCTGAGACGGGACTCTTGTACGAGCAGTACTTC. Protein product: CASSSETGLLYEQYF.

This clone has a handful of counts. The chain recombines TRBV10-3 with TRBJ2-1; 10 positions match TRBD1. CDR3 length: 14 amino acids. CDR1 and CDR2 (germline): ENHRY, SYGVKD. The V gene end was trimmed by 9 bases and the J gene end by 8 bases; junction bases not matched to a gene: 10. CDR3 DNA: TGTGCCATAGGACAGGGGGGAACGATCGATGAGCAGTTCTTC. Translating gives CAIGQGGTIDEQFF.

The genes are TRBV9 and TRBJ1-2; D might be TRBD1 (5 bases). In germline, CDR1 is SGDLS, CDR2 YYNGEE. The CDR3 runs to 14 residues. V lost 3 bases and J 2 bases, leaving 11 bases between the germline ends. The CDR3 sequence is CASSGEGRNYGYTF. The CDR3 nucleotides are TGTGCCAGCAGCGGAGAGGGGCGGAACTATGGCTACACCTTC. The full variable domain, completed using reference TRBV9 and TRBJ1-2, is DSGVTQTPKHLITATGQRVTLRCSPRSGDLSVYWYQQSLDQGLQFLIQYYNGEERAKGNILERFSAQQFPDLHSELNLSSLELGDSALYFCASSGEGRNYGYTFGSGTRLTVV.

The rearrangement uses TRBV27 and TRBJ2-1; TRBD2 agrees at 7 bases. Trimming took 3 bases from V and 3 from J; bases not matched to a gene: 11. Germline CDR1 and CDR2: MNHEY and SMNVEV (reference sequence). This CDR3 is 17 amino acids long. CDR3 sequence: CASSFNSGEGNYNEQFF. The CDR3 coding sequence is TGTGCCAGCAGTTTTAACTCGGGGGAGGGTAACTACAATGAGCAGTTCTTC.

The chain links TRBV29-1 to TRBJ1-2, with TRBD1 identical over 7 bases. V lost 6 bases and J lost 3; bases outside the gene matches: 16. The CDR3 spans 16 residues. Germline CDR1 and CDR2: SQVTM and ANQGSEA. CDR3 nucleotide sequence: TGCAGCGTCAGGGACAGCGATGGGGGAGGGGACTATGGCTACACCTTC. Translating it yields CSVRDSDGGGDYGYTF.

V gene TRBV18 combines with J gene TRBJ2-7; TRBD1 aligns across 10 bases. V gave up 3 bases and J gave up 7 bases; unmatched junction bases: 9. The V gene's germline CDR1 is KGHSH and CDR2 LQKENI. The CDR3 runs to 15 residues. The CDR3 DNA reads TGTGCCAGCTCACCTCCGGACAGGGGGACGGGTGAGCAGTACTTC. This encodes CASSPPDRGTGEQYF.

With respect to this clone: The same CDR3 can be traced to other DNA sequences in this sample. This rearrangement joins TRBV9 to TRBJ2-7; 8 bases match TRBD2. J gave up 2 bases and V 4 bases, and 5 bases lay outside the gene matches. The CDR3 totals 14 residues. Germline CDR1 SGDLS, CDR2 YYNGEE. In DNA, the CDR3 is TGTGCCAGCAGCCCAAGCGGGAGTACCTACGAGCAGTACTTC. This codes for CASSPSGSTYEQYF.

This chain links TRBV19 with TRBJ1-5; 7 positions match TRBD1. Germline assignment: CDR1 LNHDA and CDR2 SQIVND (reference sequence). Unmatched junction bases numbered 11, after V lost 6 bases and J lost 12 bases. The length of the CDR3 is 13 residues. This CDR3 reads CASSNRGSLLQHF. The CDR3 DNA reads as TGTGCCAGTAGCAACAGGGGCTCCCTTCTCCAGCATTTT.

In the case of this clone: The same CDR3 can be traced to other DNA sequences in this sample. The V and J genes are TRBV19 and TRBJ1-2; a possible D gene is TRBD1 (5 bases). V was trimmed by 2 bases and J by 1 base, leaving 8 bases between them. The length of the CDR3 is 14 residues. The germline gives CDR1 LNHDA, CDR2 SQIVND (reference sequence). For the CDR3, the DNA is TGTGCCAGTAGTATAAGGGGTTTTAACTATGGCTACACCTTC. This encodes CASSIRGFNYGYTF. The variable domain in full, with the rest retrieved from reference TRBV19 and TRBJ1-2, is DGGITQSPKYLFRKEGQNVTLSCEQNLNHDAMYWYRQDPGQGLRLIYYSQIVNDFQKGDIAEGYSVSREKKESFPLTVTSAQKNPTAFYLCASSIRGFNYGYTFGSGTRLTVV.

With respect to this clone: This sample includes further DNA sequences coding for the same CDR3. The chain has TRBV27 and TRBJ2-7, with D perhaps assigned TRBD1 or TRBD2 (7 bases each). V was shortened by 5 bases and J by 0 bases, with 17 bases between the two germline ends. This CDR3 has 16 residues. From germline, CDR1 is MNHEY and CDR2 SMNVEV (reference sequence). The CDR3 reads CASSPSGGESSYEQYF. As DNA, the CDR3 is TGTGCCAGCAGTCCCTCAGGGGGGGAAAGCTCCTACGAGCAGTACTTC.

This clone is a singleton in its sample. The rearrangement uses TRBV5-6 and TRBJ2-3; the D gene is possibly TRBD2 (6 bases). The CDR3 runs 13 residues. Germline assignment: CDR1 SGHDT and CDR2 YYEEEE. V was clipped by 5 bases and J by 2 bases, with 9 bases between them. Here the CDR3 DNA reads TGTGCCAGCAGTAGCGGTGACACAGATACGCAGTATTTT. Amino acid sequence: CASSSGDTDTQYF.

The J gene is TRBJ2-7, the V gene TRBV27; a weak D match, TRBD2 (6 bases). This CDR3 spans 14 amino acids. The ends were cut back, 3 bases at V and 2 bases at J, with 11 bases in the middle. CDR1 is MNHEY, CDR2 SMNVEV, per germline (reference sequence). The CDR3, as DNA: TGTGCCAGCAGTTTTGTAGCGGAGGCCTACGAGCAGTACTTC. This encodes CASSFVAEAYEQYF.

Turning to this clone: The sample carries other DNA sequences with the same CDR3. CDR3 DNA sequence: TGTGCCTGGAGTGTACTTCGGTATGGCTACACCTTC. This encodes CAWSVLRYGYTF. The chain has TRBV30 and TRBJ1-2; D gene ambiguous. V lost 0 bases, J lost 5 bases, and 7 bases lay in between. CDR3 length: 12 residues. Per the germline V gene, CDR1 is GTSNPN and CDR2 is SVGIG (reference sequence).

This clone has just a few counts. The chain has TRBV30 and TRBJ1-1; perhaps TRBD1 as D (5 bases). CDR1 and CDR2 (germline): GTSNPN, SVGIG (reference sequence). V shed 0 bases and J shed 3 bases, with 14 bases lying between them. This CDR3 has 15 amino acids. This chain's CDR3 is CAWSVRWGGYTEAFF. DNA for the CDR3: TGTGCCTGGAGTGTAAGGTGGGGGGGATACACTGAAGCTTTCTTT.

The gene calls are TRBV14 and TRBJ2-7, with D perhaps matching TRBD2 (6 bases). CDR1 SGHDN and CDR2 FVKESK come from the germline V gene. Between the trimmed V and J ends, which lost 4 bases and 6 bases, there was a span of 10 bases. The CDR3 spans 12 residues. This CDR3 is CASSRLEGEQYF. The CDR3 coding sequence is TGTGCCAGCAGCCGGCTGGAGGGCGAGCAGTACTTC. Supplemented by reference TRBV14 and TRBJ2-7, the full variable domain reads EAGVTQFPSHSVIEKGQTVTLRCDPISGHDNLYWYRRVMGKEIKFLLHFVKESKQDESGMPNNRFLAERTGGTYSTLKVQPAELEDSGVYFCASSRLEGEQYFGPGTRLTVT.

CDR3 in DNA: TGTGCCAGCAGTGAAAAACAGGGCGGCACCGGGGAGCTGTTTTTT. Protein sequence: CASSEKQGGTGELFF. The V call is TRBV6-1, the J call TRBJ2-2, with D tentatively TRBD1 (6 bases). V was shortened by 2 bases and J by 4 bases, with 11 bases between the two germline ends. Germline CDR1 and CDR2: MNHNS and SASEGT. The CDR3 spans 15 residues.

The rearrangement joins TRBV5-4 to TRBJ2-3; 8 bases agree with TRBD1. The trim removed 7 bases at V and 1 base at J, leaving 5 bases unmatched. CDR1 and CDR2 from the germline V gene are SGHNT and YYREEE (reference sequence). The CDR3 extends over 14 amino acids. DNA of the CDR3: TGTGCCAGCTCCTCGGACAGGGGCACAGATACGCAGTATTTT. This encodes CASSSDRGTDTQYF.

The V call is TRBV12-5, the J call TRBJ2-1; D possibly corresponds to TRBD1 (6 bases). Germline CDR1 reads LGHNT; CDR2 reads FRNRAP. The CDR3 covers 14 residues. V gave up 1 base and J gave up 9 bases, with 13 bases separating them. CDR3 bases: TGTGCTAGTGGTTTGGGGGGGCCCAGGGCTGAGCAGTTCTTC. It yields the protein CASGLGGPRAEQFF.

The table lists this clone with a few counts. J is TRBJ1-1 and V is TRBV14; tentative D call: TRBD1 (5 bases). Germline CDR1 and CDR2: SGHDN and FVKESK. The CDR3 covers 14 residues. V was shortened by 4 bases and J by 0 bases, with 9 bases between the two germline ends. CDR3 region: CASSLRQLNTEAFF. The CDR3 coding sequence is TGTGCCAGCAGCCTCCGACAGCTGAACACTGAAGCTTTCTTT. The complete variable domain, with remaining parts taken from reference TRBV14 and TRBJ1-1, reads EAGVTQFPSHSVIEKGQTVTLRCDPISGHDNLYWYRRVMGKEIKFLLHFVKESKQDESGMPNNRFLAERTGGTYSTLKVQPAELEDSGVYFCASSLRQLNTEAFFGQGTRLTVV.

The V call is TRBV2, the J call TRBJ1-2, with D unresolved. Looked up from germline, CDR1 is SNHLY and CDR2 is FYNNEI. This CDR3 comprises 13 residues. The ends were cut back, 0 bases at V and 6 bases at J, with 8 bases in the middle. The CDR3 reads CASSEALGDGYTF. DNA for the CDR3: TGTGCCAGCAGTGAAGCGCTAGGAGATGGCTACACCTTC.